This T cell receptor beta chain was found in a study of cytomegalovirus exposure and HLA in healthy donors (dated by TCRdb to 2015 to 2018). With respect to the entire study: An earlier analysis of several hundred of the donors reported about 250 Gb of sequence data and 117 million unique TCR beta sequences from approximately 180 million T cells. Approximately 310 gigabases of sequencing data and approximately 85 million unique TCR sequences were included in an early release covering several hundred HLA-typed donors. Of the roughly 400 genotyped donors, 81% fell in the genetic ancestry cluster associated with self-reported Caucasian donors. The study aimed to test whether cataloging public T cell receptors could reveal signatures of past pathogen exposure. The T cell repertoires of 666 subjects were profiled by immunosequencing and related to cytomegalovirus serostatus. A separate validation cohort of roughly 130 different subjects was used in addition to the roughly 670-subject first cohort. The study combined high-throughput TCR immunosequencing, statistical association of individual TCRs with disease status, and machine learning to predict cytomegalovirus infection status. To study patterns of TCR occurrence, a later analysis re-analyzed previously published TCR beta repertoires from 650 to 750 donors and added high-resolution HLA genotyping. The later analysis used no new phenotypic data to find candidate immune exposures, relying instead on TCR beta sequences and their occurrence across donors. An earlier analysis of approximately 580 of the donors used high-throughput TCR beta sequencing to judge whether each TCR beta V gene segment behaved as functional or pseudogenic. Donor age, sex, ethnicity and CMV serostatus were collected together with the repertoire data. A later genetic analysis used genome-wide SNP genotypes for 398 of the 666 donors, treating that subset as a discovery cohort. All discovery cohort repertoires had been generated on a single sequencing platform. HLA typing included class I and class II loci at four-digit resolution. Typing coverage differed by locus: A, B, C, DRB1 and DQB1 were typed in about 620-630 donors, DQA1 in 500 to 550, DPA1 in 600 to 610, and DPB1 in around 440. Because of strong linkage in the cohort, five DR-DQ haplotypes were treated as single units for association and clustering. Across some 400 genotyped donors of the cohort, an average of about 250,000 unique TCR beta nucleotide sequences per donor were sequenced, and 15% to 20% of those sequences were non-productive.

Library prep was done by the immunoSEQ multiplex PCR assay. For the multiplex PCR, a mixture combining 60 forward primers for TCR Vbeta segments and 13 reverse primers for TCR Jbeta segments was used. The CDR3 region of rearranged TCR beta genes was amplified from genomic DNA by a multiplex PCR assay. The amplified TCR beta libraries were sequenced on the Illumina HiSeq System as 87-base-pair reads. The source study handled its data this way. A later analysis tallied around 80 million unique TCR beta chains across the 666 repertoires, and approximately 9.9 million of those chains were shared by two or more donors. To remove PCR and sequencing errors, raw reads were error-corrected and collapsed into unique sequences using a nearest-neighbor algorithm that merged closely related sequences. CDR3 sequences were aligned to IMGT reference sequences to assign V, D and J gene segments. For a sequence to be retained, at least a six-nucleotide match to both a V gene segment and a J gene segment was required. Rearrangements were classified as productive when the CDR3 lacked stop codons and remained in frame with V and J, and all other rearrangements were classified as non-productive. Following IMGT convention, CDR3 was defined as the stretch from the second conserved V-encoded cysteine to the conserved J-encoded phenylalanine. Sequences without an unambiguous match to a single V gene segment were excluded from the earlier analysis of approximately 600 of the donors. An earlier analysis of several hundred of the donors classified V segments as functional when productive rearrangements were above 56.7% and as segregating when the standard deviation between donors was above 5%. A statistical classification framework was developed to diagnose cytomegalovirus status using the catalog of TCR beta chain sequences. In a later analysis, TCR nucleotide sequences were compared against IMGT/GENE-DB human TR gene sequences so that V and J genes could be assigned. The TCRdist pipeline was used in a later analysis to assign CDR3 sequences and most-parsimonious VDJ recombination scenarios. In a later analysis, every TCR beta chain was defined by the combination of its CDR3 amino acid sequence and its V-gene family, and reads without a unique V-gene family were dropped. In a later analysis, 550 to 650 highly shared, low-generation-probability nucleotide sequences were removed to address suspected cross-contamination and a sequencing artifact. For each public chain, a later analysis derived a clonal expansion index from normalized ranks of inferred template counts within each repertoire. In a later analysis, generation probabilities were computed with a VDJ recombination model fitted to out-of-frame rearrangements, and the resulting probabilities were checked against IGoR. Hypergeometric tests were used in a later analysis to score TCR-TCR, TCR-HLA and TCR-CMV co-occurrence, with a repertoire-size bias correction applied to the TCR pairs. False discovery rates were estimated in a later analysis by permuting HLA or CMV assignments 20 times. A later analysis grouped co-occurring TCRs with DBSCAN, adding TCRdist sequence similarity when clustering within HLA-allele-positive subsets. Repertoires with fewer than 30,000 or more than 120,000 public chains were left out of co-occurrence clustering, as were a handful of repertoires with anomalous nucleotide sharing. TCRdb carries this immuneACCESS record with in-frame sequences only. Its versions omit some clonotypes, under half of them owing to an unresolved V gene in the studies checked, with the rest unexplained. That table gives V, J and clone size, and the DNA gave D and trimming. Recorded for this sample are 250,000 to 350,000 clones; about 80% of them occurred a single time. The ten largest make up about 0.3% of the sample.

As concerns this clone: The antigen it recognizes is unknown. No base qualities exist here, and no much larger clone lies one base off it.

The cohort comprised 710 or so healthy bone marrow donors. At the time of sampling, all cohort members were nominally healthy, though unrecorded immune exposures were likely present. The donor was CMV seronegative and belonged to the group of 352 seronegative cohort members. A peripheral blood sample was collected from each donor, and TCR beta sequencing was performed on peripheral blood mononuclear cells. The Qiagen DNeasy Blood Extraction Kit was used to extract genomic DNA from the blood cell samples. Paper-wide results and their limitations: A later analysis found that HLA-associated TCR beta chains were more clonally expanded and had lower generation probabilities than equally common non-associated chains. A later genetic analysis reported fewer N-insertions in productive TCRs among donors in an Asian-associated ancestry cluster than the roughly 690-donor mean. It was suggested by the authors that the approach could potentially be generalized to other disease states and immunological phenotypes. A cluster of highly shared sequence variants was judged likely to be a technical artifact of the sequencing pipeline. The classifier was reported to diagnose cytomegalovirus status with high specificity and sensitivity in both the original and validation cohorts. At a false discovery rate of 0.05, a later analysis linked some 18,000 TCR beta sequences to specific HLA alleles. Correlated functional status among segregating V segments might reflect linkage disequilibrium, but an unknown experimental factor could not be ruled out. A further reported finding was that TCR beta sequences accurately predicted the HLA-A and HLA-B alleles for most subjects in the first cohort. The only immune exposure information available for the cohort was CMV serostatus. Seventeen rarely observed V segments, including chromosome 9 orphons, were excluded from the earlier analysis of almost 600 of the donors because counts were too low. In a later analysis, most CMV-associated TCR beta chains were found to appear HLA-restricted, with HLA associations seemingly driven largely by CMV exposure. In a later analysis, the rate of TCR association differed among HLA loci, with DRB1 alleles having the most associated TCRs and HLA-C alleles having the fewest. Most TCR sequences were observed very rarely across donors, whereas some public TCRs were present in many individuals. Because HLA typing was unavailable for some donors at each locus, only the typed subset was used in association tests. In an earlier analysis of several hundred of the donors, most TCR beta V segments were observed in productive rearrangements about 87% or about 30% of the time, broadly matching IMGT annotations. In this cohort, only TCR beta chains were sequenced, and detectable features were limited by the absence of alpha or paired-chain data. In a later analysis, several top co-occurrence clusters were reported to appear linked to parvovirus B19, influenza, CMV and Epstein-Barr virus. Because the 87-base-pair reads could not distinguish some IMGT-functional V segments, including TRBV6-2 and TRBV6-3, those segments were excluded. In a later genetic analysis, a missense DCLRE1C variant was associated with V-gene and J-gene trimming of TCR beta chains, and the association was replicated in an independent cohort. When HLA alleles, especially DR and DQ, strongly co-occurred, TCR associations were difficult to assign to individual alleles. The study listed 164 TCR beta chains as associated with cytomegalovirus. The presence/absence analyses assumed that sequencing depth was roughly uniform across donors, and that assumption may not be true. In vitro tests confirmed that a few of the cytomegalovirus-associated TCR beta chains recognize cytomegalovirus antigens.

Trimming leaves V shorter by 0 bases and J shorter by 6 bases, with the junction holding 9 bases beyond the gene matches. Looking up the germline V gene yields CDR1 SQVTM and CDR2 ANQGSEA. The CDR3, from cysteine to phenylalanine, totals 16 residues. Only CDR3 DNA remains: 48 bases, in frame from the first base. The V and J genes are TRBV29-1 and TRBJ2-2; 8 of the junction bases match TRBD1. Sequenced material: PBMCs. The TCR sequence derives from a girl aged 2 to 10 in good health and CMV-seronegative. The nucleotide sequence is TGCAGCGTTGAAGAGGAGGCAGGGGGCTGGGCCGGGGAGCTGTTTTTT. Its translation is CSVEEEAGGWAGELFF.